This record covers a single TCR beta chain. It has no known antigen specificity. Sequence at one end of the junction differs from germline and may be a read error. The immunoSEQ Assay, a bias-controlled multiplex PCR, was used to amplify TCRbeta CDR3 regions from genomic DNA. Per the original workflow: Within the assay, amplification of reference gene primers was used to estimate how many nucleated cells each sample contained. Sequence reads were collapsed and filtered to measure the absolute abundance of every unique TCRbeta CDR3 rearrangement. For each sample, productive Simpson clonality was calculated by taking the square root of Simpson's diversity index across productive rearrangements. Here the immuneACCESS table is served through TCRdb, limited to in-frame sequences with V and J called. Missing clones are a known gap in these copies; in checked studies unresolved V genes cover under half, and the rest lacks a known reason. D and trimming were read from the DNA, whereas the V and J calls and clone size are those reported in that table. The sample table contains approximately 240,000 clones; only one count was recorded for about 85% of them. Clones ranked in the top ten supply around 6.5% of the sample.

The data were obtained in a study of blood T cell repertoires in COVID-19 (dated by TCRdb to between 2020 and 2021). Regarding the study in general: Samples from collaborators originated in the United States, Italy and Spain and spanned both the acute and convalescent phases of COVID-19. Samples were obtained from the ongoing ImmuneRACE study (first 160 participants) and from 1,254 subjects provided by 6 global collaborators. The prospective study material was composed of cDNA or gDNA derived from T cells, B-cell-depleted T cells, or PBMCs. Sample metadata almost always included a de-identified subject ID, COVID-19 status, age in years and sex. Deeply sampled blood TCRbeta repertoires from subjects exposed to, actively infected with, or recovered from COVID-19 were included in the dataset. The repertoires were released in a freely available public database meant as a resource for research on the immune response to SARS-CoV-2. HLA class I and class II types, where available, came from metadata supplied by the sample provider rather than from assay-based typing.

Broad study findings and their caveats: The quantity of clinical and demographic metadata differed by source and by participant and was supplied without curation.

The CDR3 starts with the cysteine, ends with the phenylalanine, and has 17 residues. The only DNA kept is the CDR3, 51 bases in frame from the first base. The germline V gene encodes CDR1 SEHNR and CDR2 FQNEAQ (reference sequence). The collaborating institutions used their own protocols to collect whole blood in K2EDTA tubes. For TCRbeta analysis, collaborators shipped samples in one of three forms: frozen whole blood, isolated PBMCs, or DNA extracted from either of those sample types. This TCR came from an older woman with active or convalescent COVID-19. The sample taken for sequencing was peripheral blood. The chain is assembled from TRBV7-9 and TRBJ2-3; TRBD1 aligns with 9 central bases. Here is the DNA: TGTGCCAGCAGCGTACCTCCGGGACAGGGATCGACAGATCCGCAGTATTTT. This yields the protein CASSVPPGQGSTDPQYF.